The 10 T cell receptor beta chains in this list originate from one sample, sequenced in a study of T-cell reconstitution after alpha-beta-depleted transplantation in children. Unique molecular identifiers were incorporated during preparation of the TCRbeta library. MiXCR, applied by TCRdb to the PCR reads, yields one record per CDR3 protein. The data contain some 590,000 distinct CDR3 sequences, more than 9% of them singletons. Material: PBMCs from the stem cell graft donor, obtained from the stem cell graft. Source of these receptors: a human donor who donated a stem cell graft to a child with acute myeloid leukemia.

At least ten counts were recorded for this clonotype. The chain recombines TRBV5-4 with TRBJ2-1, with 10 bases lining up with TRBD2. CDR3 size: 16 residues. J was trimmed by 1 base and V by 4 bases; bases with no gene match: 5. The germline gives CDR1 SGHNT, CDR2 YYREEE (reference sequence). CDR3 region: CASSPMTSGSYNEQFF. In DNA form, the CDR3 reads TGTGCCAGCAGCCCCATGACTAGCGGGTCCTACAATGAGCAGTTCTTC.

This clonotype was detected many times. The chain uses TRBV20-1 and TRBJ2-1, with 12 bases identical to TRBD2. Germline assignment: CDR1 DFQATT and CDR2 SNEGSKA (reference sequence). The length of the CDR3 is 15 residues. The V gene end was trimmed by 3 bases and the J gene end by 9 bases; junction bases not matched to a gene: 9. In DNA form, the CDR3 reads TGCAGTGCTAGTCTGAGGCTAGCGGGAGGGTCTGAGCAGTTCTTC. This translates into CSASLRLAGGSEQFF.

This clonotype has at least ten counts. The chain is built from TRBV21-1 and TRBJ1-5. TRBV21-1 is assigned pseudogene status. The CDR3 loop spans 15 amino acids. This chain's CDR3 is CASSKTGRRNQPQHF. DNA of the CDR3: TGTGCCAGCAGCAAAACGGGCAGGAGAAATCAGCCCCAGCATTTT.

The chain employs TRBV18 and TRBJ1-1; tentatively, D is TRBD1 (5 bases). CDR1 is KGHSH, CDR2 LQKENI, per germline. The CDR3 runs 14 residues. Trimming cost V 6 bases and J 7 bases, with 18 bases left between them. The CDR3 spells CASSPVGGGVEAFF. As DNA, the CDR3 is TGTGCCAGCTCCCCAGTTGGGGGGGGGGTTGAAGCTTTCTTT. The whole variable domain, remainder taken from reference TRBV18 and TRBJ1-1, is NAGVMQNPRHLVRRRGQEARLRCSPMKGHSHVYWYRQLPEEGLKFMVYLQKENIIDESGMPKERFSAEFPKEGPSILRIQQVVRGDSAAYFCASSPVGGGVEAFFGQGTRLTVV.

Ten or more counts support this clonotype. V usage is TRBV20-1 and J usage is TRBJ2-1; 7 bases map to TRBD1. The ends lost 4 bases at V and 0 bases at J; junction bases unmatched: 6. Looked up from germline, CDR1 is DFQATT and CDR2 is SNEGSKA (reference sequence). The CDR3 contains 15 residues. The CDR3 DNA follows: TGCAGTGCTATAAAGGGGGCCAGCTCCTACAATGAGCAGTTCTTC. Translated: CSAIKGASSYNEQFF.

The rearrangement joins TRBV28 to TRBJ1-1; perhaps TRBD1 as D (5 bases). CDR1 and CDR2 from the germline V gene are MDHEN and SYDVKM. This CDR3 region has 15 residues. Trimming stripped 5 bases from V and 4 bases from J, with 17 bases between. This CDR3 is CASSHRAPGATEAFF. The CDR3 nucleotides read TGTGCCAGCAGTCACCGGGCCCCCGGGGCCACTGAAGCTTTCTTT.

This clonotype was seen many times. The CDR3 region is CASGDPRDGTYSGNTIYF. The CDR3 nucleotides are TGTGCCAGCGGGGATCCTAGGGACGGGACCTACTCTGGAAACACCATATATTTT. V and J are TRBV27 and TRBJ1-3, with D tentatively TRBD1 (5 bases). Trimming took 8 bases from V and 0 from J, leaving 23 bases between them. Germline lookup yields CDR1 MNHEY and CDR2 SMNVEV (reference sequence). This CDR3 has 18 amino acids.

A few counts support this clonotype. The gene calls are TRBV7-3 and TRBJ2-2; 7 nucleotides match TRBD2. CDR1 is SGHTA, CDR2 FQGTGA, per germline. Unmatched junction bases numbered 13, after V lost 1 base and J lost 8 bases. The CDR3 consists of 17 residues. Here the CDR3 DNA reads TGTGCCAGCAGCTTAATCGAGGGTCTAGCGGTTCGAGGGGAGCTGTTTTTT. The encoded protein is CASSLIEGLAVRGELFF.

The chain is built from TRBV7-9 and TRBJ2-3, with unresolved D. Germline assignment: CDR1 SEHNR and CDR2 FQNEAQ (reference sequence). Trimming removed 5 bases at V and 2 bases at J, with 5 bases between. CDR3 length equals 12 residues. The CDR3 region is CASSTLTDTQYF. CDR3 DNA sequence: TGTGCCAGCAGCACTCTCACAGATACGCAGTATTTT. Supplemented by reference TRBV7-9 and TRBJ2-3, the full variable domain reads DTGVSQNPRHKITKRGQNVTFRCDPISEHNRLYWYRQTLGQGPEFLTYFQNEAQLEKSRLLSDRFSAERPKGSFSTLEIQRTEQGDSAMYLCASSTLTDTQYFGPGTRLTVL.

Ten or more counts support this clonotype. The V and J genes are TRBV4-3 and TRBJ2-5; 7 nucleotides line up with TRBD2. The ends lost 0 bases at V and 4 bases at J; junction bases unmatched: 5. The CDR3 covers 15 residues. Germline CDR1 LGHNA, CDR2 YSLEER. The CDR3 bases are TGCGCCAGCAGCCAAGATACGCGGGAGCGAGAGACCCAGTACTTC. Amino acid sequence: CASSQDTRERETQYF.